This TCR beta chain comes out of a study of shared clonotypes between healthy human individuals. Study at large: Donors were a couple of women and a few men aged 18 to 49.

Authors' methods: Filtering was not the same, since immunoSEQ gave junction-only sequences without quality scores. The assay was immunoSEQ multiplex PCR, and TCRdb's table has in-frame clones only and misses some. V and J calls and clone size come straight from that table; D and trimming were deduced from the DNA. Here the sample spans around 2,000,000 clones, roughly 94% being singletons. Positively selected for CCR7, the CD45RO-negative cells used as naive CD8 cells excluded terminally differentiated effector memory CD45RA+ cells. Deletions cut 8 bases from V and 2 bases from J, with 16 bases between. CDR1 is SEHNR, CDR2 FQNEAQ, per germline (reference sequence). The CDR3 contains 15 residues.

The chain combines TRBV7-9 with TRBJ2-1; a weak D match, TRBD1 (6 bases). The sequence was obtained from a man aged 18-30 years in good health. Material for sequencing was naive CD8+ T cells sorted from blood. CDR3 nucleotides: TGTGCCAGCGGAGTGGGCCAGGGGACCTACAATGAGCAGTTCTTC. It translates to CASGVGQGTYNEQFF. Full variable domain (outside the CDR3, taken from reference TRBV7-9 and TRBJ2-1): DTGVSQNPRHKITKRGQNVTFRCDPISEHNRLYWYRQTLGQGPEFLTYFQNEAQLEKSRLLSDRFSAERPKGSFSTLEIQRTEQGDSAMYLCASGVGQGTYNEQFFGPGTRLTVL.